Listed below are T cell receptor beta chains from one sample, sequenced in a study of blood T cell repertoires in COVID-19. The repertoire was sequenced with immunoSEQ multiplex PCR; TCRdb's copy has only in-frame clones and lacks some. The sample comprises fewer than 200,000 clones, approximately 86% of which are singletons, and less than 20% rests with the top ten. Input material: PBMCs or T cells enriched from blood (not recorded which). The receptor source for this set is a man aged 55 to 70 who had recovered from COVID-19. CDR3s include the opening cysteine and the closing phenylalanine or tryptophan. A D gene is named only where the DNA matches it firmly. Not every row has a clone size; where given, it reads once, few, many or a size class.

abundance: -
d_gene: TRBD1
v_gene: TRBV24-1
j_gene: TRBJ2-2
CDR3nt: TGTGCCACCCAGGGGGACACCGGGGAGCTGTTTTTT
CDR3aa: CATQGDTGELFF

abundance: -
d_gene: -
v_gene: TRBV3-1/TRBV3-2
j_gene: TRBJ2-5
CDR3nt: TGTGCCAGCAGCCAAATACGGGGGGCCCAAGAGACCCAGTACTTC
CDR3aa: CASSQIRGAQETQYF

abundance: -
d_gene: -
v_gene: TRBV11-3
j_gene: TRBJ2-2
CDR3nt: TGTGCCAGCAGTTCAGGGAGGTCCGGGGAGCTGTTTTTT
CDR3aa: CASSSGRSGELFF

abundance: -
d_gene: -
v_gene: TRBV6-1
j_gene: TRBJ1-6
CDR3nt: TGTGCCAGCAGTGACAGGGGTAAAAATTCACCCCTCCACTTT
CDR3aa: CASSDRGKNSPLHF

abundance: -
d_gene: TRBD2
v_gene: TRBV6-1
j_gene: TRBJ2-2
CDR3nt: TGTGCCAGCAGTGGACTAGCGGGGGGGAACACCGGGGAGCTGTTTTTT
CDR3aa: CASSGLAGGNTGELFF

abundance: few
d_gene: -
v_gene: TRBV19
j_gene: TRBJ1-3
CDR3nt: TGTGCCAGTAGTATACCCGGTTCGGACACCATATATTTT
CDR3aa: CASSIPGSDTIYF

abundance: -
d_gene: -
v_gene: TRBV7-6
j_gene: TRBJ1-6
CDR3nt: TGTGCCAGCAGCTTAGCAGGGCAGGGGCTTAATTCACCCCTCCACTTT
CDR3aa: CASSLAGQGLNSPLHF

abundance: -
d_gene: TRBD2
v_gene: TRBV7-2
j_gene: TRBJ2-3
CDR3nt: TGTGCCAGCAGCGCTACTAGCGGGAGGGGACGCACAGATACGCAGTATTTT
CDR3aa: CASSATSGRGRTDTQYF

abundance: -
d_gene: -
v_gene: TRBV9
j_gene: TRBJ2-2
CDR3nt: TGTGCCAGCATCGCTCGCGTTTCCACCGGGGAGCTGTTTTTT
CDR3aa: CASIARVSTGELFF

abundance: -
d_gene: TRBD1
v_gene: TRBV19
j_gene: TRBJ2-6
CDR3nt: TGTGCCAGTTCATTTGCGGGACAGGGGGCAAGTGGGGCCAACGTCCTGACTTTC
CDR3aa: CASSFAGQGASGANVLTF

abundance: -
d_gene: TRBD2
v_gene: TRBV7-3
j_gene: TRBJ2-3
CDR3nt: TGTGCCAGCAGCTTGAGGGACGCTAGCGGGGGAGATACGCAGTATTTT
CDR3aa: CASSLRDASGGDTQYF

abundance: -
d_gene: TRBD1
v_gene: TRBV12-5
j_gene: TRBJ2-3
CDR3nt: TGTGCTAGTGGTTCCCGCTTGACAGGGGGCTCGAGAGATACGCAGTATTTT
CDR3aa: CASGSRLTGGSRDTQYF

abundance: -
d_gene: TRBD2
v_gene: TRBV9
j_gene: TRBJ2-7
CDR3nt: TGTGCCAGCAGCGTAGGCTCGGGACTAGCATCCGAGCAGTACTTC
CDR3aa: CASSVGSGLASEQYF

abundance: -
d_gene: TRBD1
v_gene: TRBV10-3
j_gene: TRBJ2-2
CDR3nt: TGTGCCATCAGTGAGTCCCTTGGGACAGCTACCGGGGAGCTGTTTTTT
CDR3aa: CAISESLGTATGELFF

abundance: -
d_gene: TRBD2
v_gene: TRBV30
j_gene: TRBJ2-1
CDR3nt: TGTGCCTCAACGCTGGGGAGGGGAGGCCCCCATGAGCAGTTCTTC
CDR3aa: CASTLGRGGPHEQFF

abundance: -
d_gene: -
v_gene: TRBV13
j_gene: TRBJ2-3
CDR3nt: TGTGCCAGCAGCCCCCTCGGTGGGCGCACAGATACGCAGTATTTT
CDR3aa: CASSPLGGRTDTQYF

abundance: -
d_gene: -
v_gene: TRBV19
j_gene: TRBJ2-7
CDR3nt: TGTGCCAGTAGTAAGATAGACATGATCCACGAGCAGTACTTC
CDR3aa: CASSKIDMIHEQYF

abundance: -
d_gene: -
v_gene: TRBV2
j_gene: TRBJ1-1
CDR3nt: TGTGCCAGCGCAACAACTATGAACACTGAAGCTTTCTTT
CDR3aa: CASATTMNTEAFF

abundance: -
d_gene: -
v_gene: TRBV27
j_gene: TRBJ2-7
CDR3nt: TGTGCCAGCAGAGACCTCACGCGGGTGGGCGAGCAGTACTTC
CDR3aa: CASRDLTRVGEQYF

abundance: -
d_gene: TRBD1
v_gene: TRBV4-2
j_gene: TRBJ1-4
CDR3nt: TGTGCCAGCAGCCAAGATCCGGGGCTTCTCCAGGGGGGAGAAAAACTGTTTTTT
CDR3aa: CASSQDPGLLQGGEKLFF

abundance: -
d_gene: -
v_gene: TRBV7-9
j_gene: TRBJ1-1
CDR3nt: TGTGCCAGCAGCCGAGAGCCGTGGAGTGGAGCTTTCTTT
CDR3aa: CASSREPWSGAFF

abundance: -
d_gene: TRBD2
v_gene: TRBV12-5
j_gene: TRBJ2-6
CDR3nt: TGTGCTAGTGGTTTGGATCGTTCGTCGGCAAAGGGACTAAGCTCTGGGGCCAACGTCCTGACTTTC
CDR3aa: CASGLDRSSAKGLSSGANVLTF

abundance: -
d_gene: -
v_gene: TRBV2
j_gene: TRBJ1-6
CDR3nt: TGTGCCAGCAGGGGGGGATCACCCCTCCACTTT
CDR3aa: CASRGGSPLHF

abundance: -
d_gene: -
v_gene: TRBV28
j_gene: TRBJ2-3
CDR3nt: TGTGCCAGCAGTTTCAACACAGGCACAGATACGCAGTATTTT
CDR3aa: CASSFNTGTDTQYF

abundance: -
d_gene: -
v_gene: TRBV19
j_gene: TRBJ1-2
CDR3nt: TGTGCCAGTAGTATGATGAGGGATAACTATGGCTACACCTTC
CDR3aa: CASSMMRDNYGYTF

abundance: -
d_gene: -
v_gene: TRBV5-1
j_gene: TRBJ2-5
CDR3nt: TGCGCCAGCAGCTTGTCACAGAATGGAGAGACCCAGTACTTC
CDR3aa: CASSLSQNGETQYF

abundance: -
d_gene: -
v_gene: TRBV4-1
j_gene: TRBJ2-1
CDR3nt: TGCGCCAGCAGCCAAGATCTAGTGGGCTCCTACAATGAGCAGTTCTTC
CDR3aa: CASSQDLVGSYNEQFF